This entry lists 7 T cell receptor beta chains sequenced from one sample in a study of blood T cell repertoires in COVID-19. Sequenced by immunoSEQ multiplex PCR; TCRdb stores in-frame clones only, minus some. The sample holds around 100,000 clones, 75% to 85% seen once. The sequenced sample was peripheral blood. The receptors originated from a man at least 80 years old with COVID-19, enrolled during active disease.

This clone was found once. The chain employs TRBV24-1 and TRBJ1-6; D not certain. The CDR3 extends over 14 amino acids. V lost 8 bases, J lost 7 bases, and 14 bases lay in between. Germline V gene lookup returns CDR1 KGHDR and CDR2 SFDVKD. CDR3 protein: CATKASGRNSPLHF. The CDR3, as DNA: TGTGCCACCAAAGCAAGCGGACGGAATTCACCCCTCCACTTT.

This sequence joins TRBV6-6 and TRBJ2-3; a possible D gene is TRBD1 (5 bases). CDR1 is MNHNY and CDR2 is SVGAGI in the germline V gene (reference sequence). The V end was cut by 5 bases, the J end by 2 bases, with 11 bases between. The CDR3 covers 14 residues. As DNA, the CDR3 is TGTGCCAGCAGTGCCCAGGGAAACACAGATACGCAGTATTTT. This sequence encodes CASSAQGNTDTQYF.

The chain couples TRBV5-1 to TRBJ2-7; 11 bases are a match to TRBD2. J gave up 4 bases and V 0 bases, and 3 bases lay outside the gene matches. The CDR3 consists of 15 residues. CDR1 and CDR2 from the germline V gene are SGHRS and YFSETQ. The CDR3, as DNA: TGCGCCAGCAGCTTGGGACTAGCGGGAAGGTACGAGCAGTACTTC. It encodes CASSLGLAGRYEQYF. The whole variable domain, filled in from reference TRBV5-1 and TRBJ2-7, reads KAGVTQTPRYLIKTRGQQVTLSCSPISGHRSVSWYQQTPGQGLQFLFEYFSETQRNKGNFPGRFSGRQFSNSRSEMNVSTLELGDSALYLCASSLGLAGRYEQYFGPGTRLTVT.

V usage is TRBV7-2 and J usage is TRBJ2-1, with a possible D match to TRBD1 (6 bases). Germline V lookup: CDR1 SGHTA, CDR2 FQGNSA. V was cut by 5 bases and J by 1 base, with 12 bases left in between. This CDR3 has 15 amino acids. CDR3 nucleotides: TGTGCCAGCAGCGAAGGGGGAATTTCCTACAATGAGCAGTTCTTC. It encodes CASSEGGISYNEQFF.

This clone has just a few counts. The chain uses TRBV30 and TRBJ1-5; TRBD1 agrees at 8 bases. Germline CDR1 and CDR2: GTSNPN and SVGIG (reference sequence). After removal of 2 bases from V and 7 bases from J, the junction contained 4 bases not matched to a gene. CDR3 length: 13 residues. This chain's CDR3 is CAWSRQGYQPQHF. The CDR3 coding sequence is TGTGCCTGGAGTAGACAGGGGTACCAGCCCCAGCATTTT.

Comments on this clone: The junction differs from germline at one of its ends, possibly a read error. The chain has TRBV29-1 and TRBJ1-4; the D gene is possibly TRBD1 (6 bases). Germline-derived CDR1 and CDR2 are SQVTM and ANQGSEA. The CDR3 runs 11 residues. The CDR3 nucleotides read TGCAGCGCTGAACAGGGCGAAAAACTGTTTTTT. Translated: CSAEQGEKLFF.

The chain employs TRBV5-6 and TRBJ1-2, with unresolved D. The V end was cut by 5 bases, the J end by 4 bases, with 9 bases between. The CDR3 runs to 12 residues. Germline V CDR1 and CDR2: SGHDT, YYEEEE. The CDR3 region is CASRSGLYGYTF. The CDR3 coding sequence is TGTGCCAGCAGGTCTGGACTCTATGGCTACACCTTC.